Many counts were recorded for the clone carrying this T cell receptor (beta chain). V lost 5 bases to trimming and J lost 2 bases; unmatched junction nucleotides: 13. The CDR3 covers 17 residues. The germline V gene encodes CDR1 SEHNR and CDR2 FQNEAQ (reference sequence). Construction of the TCR beta libraries employed iRepertoire HTBI primers in conjunction with Arm-PCR of CDR3 regions. TCRdb processed the multiplex PCR reads anew with MiXCR; each CDR3 protein has one entry. The sample gives about 370,000 distinct CDR3 sequences, 15% of which show up once; 20% to 25% is in the top ten. This entry belongs to a study of regulatory T cells in long-lasting Graves disease. The time point was: newly diagnosed GD, antithyroid drugs for less than 3 months. Scientists built the TCR library using RNA that was extracted from PBMCs.

The TCR originated in a female donor with Graves disease. Material: peripheral blood mononuclear cells (PBMCs), obtained at new diagnosis, from a patient treated with antithyroid drugs. The chain employs TRBV7-9 and TRBJ2-3; 7 bases fit TRBD2. CDR3 region: CASSPSPTSPNTDTQYF. The CDR3, as DNA: TGTGCCAGCAGCCCCAGCCCGACTAGCCCCAACACAGATACGCAGTATTTT.